The clone carrying this TCR beta chain was recorded a few times. Antigen specificity is unknown. One end of the junction does not line up with germline, which may come from a read error. This specimen belongs to a study of CD8 T cells in ankylosing spondylitis. Germline loops: CDR1 SEHNR, CDR2 FQNEAQ (reference sequence). This CDR3 is built from 14 residues. Study-wide results and caveats: There was a TCR beta motif, made of roughly eight highly homologous variants, that appeared characteristic of ankylosing spondylitis blood. Past studies reported some motif variants in reactive arthritis synovial fluid and blood.

Scientists made TCR beta libraries using quantitative 5'-RACE with molecular barcodes. Using its own MiXCR run on the 5' RACE reads, TCRdb lists one record per CDR3 protein. Of a few hundred thousand distinct CDR3 sequences in the sample, 20% to 25% were seen once. The sequence was collected from a female donor with ankylosing spondylitis or in good health (not recorded which). The specimen was blood, either unsorted or a sorted T cell fraction (not recorded which). V gene TRBV7-9 combines with J gene TRBJ2-7; 8 bases are shared with TRBD1. The CDR3: CASSSTMSGGTRNF. The CDR3 DNA sequence: TGTGCCAGCAGCAGTACTATGTCAGGGGGCACTCGGAACTTC.